Shown below are 21 T cell receptor beta chains from a single sample sequenced in a study of beta chain features in type 1 diabetes. Of the isolated RNA, all was reverse transcribed, and so the sequenced material was expressed TCRB transcripts. The assay was immunoSEQ multiplex PCR, and TCRdb's table has in-frame clones only and misses some. The sample has about 300,000 clones, 13% seen once; the top ten hold about 0.015%. The antigens these receptors bind are not known. Study-wide results and caveats: TCRB CDR3s from Type 1 diabetes patients were moderately but significantly shorter in all four CD4+ subsets.

What was sequenced was naive CD4+ T cells from blood. The source is a woman younger than 35 with type 1 diabetes.

This chain joins TRBV7-9 and TRBJ1-1; 7 bases are shared with TRBD1. CDR1 and CDR2 (germline): SEHNR, FQNEAQ (reference sequence). CDR3 length equals 14 residues. The junction had 5 bases not matched to a gene; V was cut back by 5 bases and J by 2 bases. CDR3 bases: TGTGCCAGCAGCCGGGGGACAGTAAACACTGAAGCTTTCTTT. Protein product: CASSRGTVNTEAFF.

This clone was seen a few times. The rearrangement uses TRBV27 and TRBJ1-5; D is ambiguous. Trimming removed 5 bases at V and 3 bases at J, with 17 bases between. CDR3 size: 16 residues. Germline CDR1 MNHEY, CDR2 SMNVEV (reference sequence). DNA of the CDR3: TGTGCCAGCAGTCCTCCGACCGGGAAGGCCAATCAGCCCCAGCATTTT. It codes for CASSPPTGKANQPQHF.

V usage is TRBV7-8 and J usage is TRBJ2-7; 7 positions agree with TRBD2. Germline V gene lookup returns CDR1 SGHVS and CDR2 FQNEAQ. This CDR3 comprises 14 residues. V was clipped by 0 bases and J by 2 bases; unmatched bases: 1. This chain's CDR3 is CASSLASGTYEQYF. Written as DNA, the CDR3 is TGTGCCAGCAGCTTAGCAAGCGGGACCTACGAGCAGTACTTC. Based on the CDR3 plus reference TRBV7-8 and TRBJ2-7, the full variable domain is GAGVSQSPRYKVAKRGQDVALRCDPISGHVSLFWYQQALGQGPEFLTYFQNEAQLDKSGLPSDRFFAERPEGSVSTLKIQRTQQEDSAVYLCASSLASGTYEQYFGPGTRLTVT.

This chain links TRBV29-1 with TRBJ1-1; TRBD1 is a possible D gene (5 bases). V gave up 4 bases and J gave up 4 bases, with 13 bases separating them. Germline-derived CDR1 and CDR2 are SQVTM and ANQGSEA. The CDR3 is 13 residues long. The CDR3 loop reads CSVGPGWGTEAFF. In nucleotides, the CDR3 is TGCAGCGTTGGTCCAGGGTGGGGCACTGAAGCTTTCTTT.

CDR3: CASSLLGGGYYEQYF. CDR3 nucleotide sequence: TGTGCCAGCAGCTTATTAGGGGGGGGTTACTACGAGCAGTACTTC. The chain is built from TRBV11-2 and TRBJ2-7; a possible D gene is TRBD2 (7 bases). The V end lost 2 bases, the J end lost 3 bases, and 14 bases lay between the germline ends. Germline V gene lookup returns CDR1 SGHAT and CDR2 FQNNGV. The CDR3 is 15 residues long.

The rearrangement uses TRBV29-1 and TRBJ2-1, with 8 bases matching TRBD2. The CDR3 is made up of 14 amino acids. Looked up from germline, CDR1 is SQVTM and CDR2 is ANQGSEA. This CDR3 is CAVLAGYSYNEQFF. CDR3 sequence (DNA): TGCGCAGTCTTAGCGGGGTACTCCTACAATGAGCAGTTCTTC.

This clone was found a few times. The gene calls are TRBV10-1 and TRBJ2-1; 8 bases are a match to TRBD2. Per germline, CDR1 WNHNN and CDR2 SYGVQD (reference sequence). V lost 8 bases and J lost 5; bases outside the gene matches: 8. CDR3 length: 14 amino acids. Written as DNA, the CDR3 is TGCGCCAGCTCAAGCGGGAGTGTACACAATGAGCAGTTCTTC. Its protein is CASSSGSVHNEQFF.

In this sample, this clone turned up a few times. The chain employs TRBV21-1 and TRBJ2-1; the table names TRBD2, a call not compared with the DNA. TRBV21-1 is a pseudogene locus. The CDR3 covers 20 residues. The DNA for the CDR3 is TGTGCCAGCAGCCCTCCCCCGGGACTAGCGGGGGACCTTAGCTACAATGAGCAGTTCTTC. It codes for CASSPPPGLAGDLSYNEQFF.

The chain has TRBV7-8 and TRBJ2-6; a possible D gene is TRBD2 (5 bases). With 5 bases removed from V and 3 bases from J, the gap between germline ends came to 11 bases. Germline loops: CDR1 SGHVS, CDR2 FQNEAQ. This CDR3 contains 15 residues. The CDR3 bases are TGTGCCAGCAGCCCCCGAGGGTATGGGGCCAACGTCCTGACTTTC. It specifies CASSPRGYGANVLTF.

This clone was found a few times. The rearrangement links TRBV7-2 to TRBJ2-7; 9 bases match TRBD1. The CDR3 has 15 amino acids. The germline V gene encodes CDR1 SGHTA and CDR2 FQGNSA. V lost 5 bases to trimming and J lost 2 bases; unmatched junction nucleotides: 7. CDR3 DNA sequence: TGTGCCAGCAGCCCCGGGACAGGGACGCCCTACGAGCAGTACGTC. Protein: CASSPGTGTPYEQYV.

The CDR3 loop reads CASSVDRGEQFF. As DNA, the CDR3 is TGTGCCAGCAGCGTAGATCGCGGGGAGCAGTTCTTC. This chain uses TRBV9 with TRBJ2-1; D possibly corresponds to TRBD2 (5 bases). There are 12 residues in the CDR3. Germline V gives CDR1 SGDLS, CDR2 YYNGEE. V lost 0 bases and J lost 10, with 8 bases in between.

The chain employs TRBV5-1 and TRBJ2-5, with a tentative D call TRBD1 (6 bases). V shed 4 bases and J shed 2 bases, with 9 bases lying between them. Germline V gene lookup returns CDR1 SGHRS and CDR2 YFSETQ. The CDR3 runs 13 residues. Written as DNA, the CDR3 is TGCGCCAGCAGCGGGGACATACAAGAGACCCAGTACTTC. This sequence encodes CASSGDIQETQYF.

Comment on this clone: This specimen includes other DNA sequences encoding the same CDR3. This chain uses TRBV7-3 with TRBJ2-1; D ambiguous. Germline lookup yields CDR1 SGHTA and CDR2 FQGTGA. Trimming stripped 2 bases from V and 2 bases from J, with 4 bases between. The CDR3 runs 13 residues. In DNA, the CDR3 is TGTGCCAGCAGCTTAGCGGCCTACAATGAGCAGTTCTTC. Translation gives CASSLAAYNEQFF. The variable domain in full, completed from reference TRBV7-3 and TRBJ2-1, reads GAGVSQTPSNKVTEKGKYVELRCDPISGHTALYWYRQSLGQGPEFLIYFQGTGAADDSGLPNDRFFAVRPEGSVSTLKIQRTERGDSAVYLCASSLAAYNEQFFGPGTRLTVL.

This clone was observed a few times. The CDR3 spells CSVDYTEAFF. As DNA, the CDR3 is TGCAGCGTTGACTACACTGAAGCTTTCTTT. V gene TRBV29-1 combines with J gene TRBJ1-1; D is unresolved. The length of the CDR3 is 10 residues. CDR1 is SQVTM and CDR2 is ANQGSEA in the germline V gene. V was shortened by 3 bases and J by 3 bases, with 2 bases between the two germline ends. Full variable domain (missing parts from reference TRBV29-1 and TRBJ1-1): SAVISQKPSRDICQRGTSLTIQCQVDSQVTMMFWYRQQPGQSLTLIATANQGSEATYESGFVIDKFPISRPNLTFSTLTVSNMSPEDSSIYLCSVDYTEAFFGQGTRLTVV.

The rearrangement joins TRBV30 to TRBJ1-1; no reliable D call. V lost 4 bases and J lost 0, with 9 bases in between. This CDR3 region has 13 residues. Germline lookup yields CDR1 GTSNPN and CDR2 SVGIG (reference sequence). CDR3 DNA sequence: TGTGCCTGGATTCAGGAACTGAACACTGAAGCTTTCTTT. This encodes CAWIQELNTEAFF.

The rearrangement uses TRBV7-8 and TRBJ2-7; tentatively, D is TRBD1 (5 bases). The CDR3 length is 16 residues. Trimming took 5 bases from V and 0 from J, leaving 17 bases between them. Germline CDR1 is SGHVS and CDR2 is FQNEAQ. The CDR3 DNA sequence: TGTGCCAGCAGCCGATCCGACAGCAGCGTCTCCTACGAGCAGTACGTC. The encoded protein is CASSRSDSSVSYEQYV.

The chain couples TRBV30 to TRBJ2-1; the D gene is possibly TRBD2 (5 bases). Germline CDR1 is GTSNPN and CDR2 is SVGIG (reference sequence). Trimming took off 1 base at V and 4 bases at J, with 20 bases between the two ends. The CDR3 totals 17 residues. The CDR3 DNA is TGTGCCTGGAGTGCCCCGGAGCTGGCTAGCCCATACAATGAGCAGTTCTTC. It encodes CAWSAPELASPYNEQFF.

This clone was recorded a few times. The V gene is TRBV7-3, the J gene TRBJ2-1, with 10 positions matching TRBD2. Germline loops: CDR1 SGHTA, CDR2 FQGTGA. Trimming cost V 2 bases and J 9 bases; bases outside gene matches: 10. The CDR3 spans 16 residues. The CDR3 sequence is CASSLVSGRGGAEQFF. The CDR3, as DNA: TGTGCCAGCAGCTTAGTGAGCGGGAGGGGGGGGGCTGAGCAGTTCTTC.

J is TRBJ2-1 and V is TRBV7-9; D may be TRBD2 (6 bases). CDR1 and CDR2 (germline): SEHNR, FQNEAQ (reference sequence). Trimming took off 1 base at V and 6 bases at J, with 10 bases between the two ends. This CDR3 contains 14 residues. The CDR3 DNA sequence: TGTGCCAGCAGCTTAGGGGGGACTCGCAATGAGCAGTTCTTC. It translates to CASSLGGTRNEQFF.

This clone has only a few counts. The chain couples TRBV7-2 to TRBJ2-1, with 11 bases lining up with TRBD2. The CDR3 is 16 residues long. V lost 5 bases to trimming and J lost 2 bases; unmatched junction nucleotides: 5. Germline CDR1 reads SGHTA; CDR2 reads FQGNSA. CDR3 protein: CASSPGTSGTYNEQFF. CDR3 nucleotide sequence: TGTGCCAGCAGCCCCGGGACTAGCGGCACCTACAATGAGCAGTTCTTC.

The sample holds a few counts of this clone. The DNA of the CDR3 is TGTGCCAGCAGCACAGGGACAGGCCCCTACGAGCAGTACGTC. Its translation: CASSTGTGPYEQYV. V and J are TRBV7-2 and TRBJ2-7, with 8 bases lining up with TRBD1. V was pared by 5 bases and J by 2 bases, with 5 bases of the junction left unmatched. The CDR3 runs to 14 residues. Per germline, CDR1 SGHTA and CDR2 FQGNSA.